These 8 T cell receptor beta chains originate from one sample sequenced in a study of blood T cell repertoires in COVID-19. Using immunoSEQ multiplex PCR, the repertoire was profiled, and TCRdb retains in-frame clones only, with some absent. The repertoire includes 180,000 or so clones, roughly four fifths of them detected once, and approximately 7.2% sits in the top ten. Sequences were obtained from peripheral blood. Receptors were obtained from a human donor with acute or convalescent COVID-19. The donor label of this sample is uncertain.

This rearrangement joins TRBV10-3 to TRBJ2-2; 11 bases match TRBD1. Germline trimming cut 7 bases from V and 4 bases from J; bases unmatched to any gene: 2. This CDR3 is 14 amino acids long. Looked up from germline, CDR1 is ENHRY and CDR2 is SYGVKD. The CDR3 DNA sequence: TGTGCCATCAAGGGGACAGGGGGCACCGGGGAGCTGTTTTTT. This translates into CAIKGTGGTGELFF.

The chain is built from TRBV24-1 and TRBJ2-7; a possible D gene is TRBD2 (6 bases). The CDR3 sequence is 17 residues long. Germline loops: CDR1 KGHDR, CDR2 SFDVKD. The V end was cut by 5 bases, the J end by 7 bases, with 26 bases between. Here the CDR3 DNA reads TGTGCCACCAGTGCCCCTTGGGCAGGGTCCGGCGGGGAAGAGCAGTACTTC. Translated, it gives CATSAPWAGSGGEEQYF.

The chain links TRBV28 to TRBJ2-1, with TRBD2 identical over 11 bases. This CDR3 is built from 15 residues. CDR1 is MDHEN and CDR2 is SYDVKM in the germline V gene. Trimming took 4 bases from V and 6 from J; bases not matched to a gene: 5. The CDR3 loop is CASSYPGTSGNEQFF. The CDR3 region has the DNA TGTGCCAGCAGTTATCCCGGGACTAGCGGCAATGAGCAGTTCTTC.

As for this clone: In the same sample, other DNA sequences code for this CDR3. The chain carries TRBV3-1 (or the pseudogene TRBV3-2) and TRBJ2-1; 9 bases map to TRBD2. Trimming at V came to 1 base and at J to 7 bases, leaving 5 bases not matched to a gene. The germline gives CDR1 LGHDT, CDR2 YNNKEL (reference sequence). The CDR3 has 15 amino acids. CDR3 bases: TGTGCCAGCAGCCAAGTAGCGGGAGTGGGGAATGAGCAGTTCTTC. This encodes CASSQVAGVGNEQFF.

The CDR3 spells CAVAAGNQPQHF. The CDR3 bases are TGTGCCGTAGCGGCGGGCAATCAGCCCCAGCATTTT. The rearrangement uses TRBV12-3 or TRBV12-4 and TRBJ1-5, with D hard to call. The CDR3 runs 12 residues. With 11 bases removed from V and 2 bases from J, the gap between germline ends came to 10 bases.

This clone was picked up one time. V gene TRBV27 combines with J gene TRBJ2-5; 9 nucleotides agree with TRBD1. The CDR3 consists of 16 residues. V shed 3 bases and J 5 bases; nucleotides not matched to a gene: 10. CDR1 MNHEY and CDR2 SMNVEV come from the germline V gene (reference sequence). CDR3 nucleotides: TGTGCCAGCAGTTTTAATCCCACAGGGGGCTGGGAGACCCAGTACTTC. It is translated as CASSFNPTGGWETQYF.

This chain connects TRBV19 to TRBJ1-5; 10 bases are a match to TRBD1. The CDR3 has 17 amino acids. Germline loops: CDR1 LNHDA, CDR2 SQIVND (reference sequence). V lost 3 bases and J lost 4; bases outside the gene matches: 9. CDR3 amino acids: CASSIATGGAGNQPQHF. CDR3 nucleotide sequence: TGTGCCAGTAGTATTGCGACAGGGGGCGCGGGAAATCAGCCCCAGCATTTT.

The chain couples TRBV29-1 to TRBJ1-1; D is undetermined. The CDR3 loop spans 13 amino acids. The germline gives CDR1 SQVTM, CDR2 ANQGSEA. V was trimmed by 4 bases and J by 1 base, leaving 10 bases between them. As DNA, the CDR3 is TGCAGCGTTGCCGAGAGGTCGAACACTGAAGCTTTCTTT. It is translated as CSVAERSNTEAFF.